This T cell receptor (beta chain) was found in a study of T-cell memory formation after mild COVID-19. Study overall: TCR clustering was largely donor specific. Study-wide points: Clones that shrank (day 15 to 85) were balanced CD4/CD8, whereas later expanders leaned CD4+. Within pre-infection memory, some responding clones were found, suggesting cross-reactive memory joined.

This clonotype was seen more than once but under ten times. The antigen is not known. TCRdb ran MiXCR on the 5' RACE reads and lists one entry per CDR3 protein. Of over 300,000 distinct CDR3 sequences in the sample, under 25% were seen once. The CDR3 contains 14 residues. CDR1 is SGHRS, CDR2 YFSETQ, per germline. J gave up 6 bases and V 5 bases, and 10 bases lay outside the gene matches. V usage is TRBV5-1 and J usage is TRBJ2-7, with 8 bases lining up with TRBD2. Sequenced: PBMCs or a T cell subset sorted from them (not recorded which). This sequence originates from a man between 18 and 29 years old who had mild COVID-19 (a few samples of this study predate the infection). Cell type and time point are not known. The CDR3 DNA reads as TGCGCCAGCAGTATCGGTAGCGGGGCGGTCGAGCAGTACTTC. This translates into CASSIGSGAVEQYF.